This T cell receptor (beta chain) was documented in a study of beta chain features in type 1 diabetes (dated by TCRdb to between 2017 and 2018). About the study as a whole: Mean age, gender distribution, total cell number and subset yield did not differ between patients and healthy donors. A total of about 100,000,000 sorted cells were examined across all samples, and RNA yield correlated strongly with the number of cells per subset. Regulatory and stem cell-like memory subsets were obtained from only 8 patients and roughly eight healthy donors, while naive and central memory subsets were obtained from all 30 or so donors. In the study, recently diagnosed type 1 diabetes patients and matched healthy donors were compared on the TCRB repertoires of their sorted circulating CD4+ T cell subsets. The paper as a whole reports these results and caveats: Naive, central memory and regulatory TCRB repertoires appeared more similar among patients than among healthy donors. Because cDNA rather than genomic DNA was sequenced, highly expressing activated cells could have been over-represented, although no difference in activation and CD3 levels was found between groups. Because the HLA sub-analyses included only small numbers of individuals, any influence of HLA type on TCRB rearrangement was left unresolved. At VDJ recombination sites, patients with type 1 diabetes made fewer insertions and deleted more nucleotides, a pattern implying thymic rearrangement abnormalities. Type 1 diabetes patients showed a moderate but significant shortening of TCRB CDR3 length in all four CD4+ subsets. PCR may preferentially amplify shorter templates, but because patient and control samples were amplified and corrected together, any resulting skew would affect both groups equally.

Based on the germline V gene, the CDR1 and CDR2 sequences are SNHLY and FYNNEI. Germline trimming amounts to 5 bases on V and 7 bases on J, with 8 as the count of junction bases outside the gene matches. The CDR3 starts with the cysteine, ends with the phenylalanine, and has 14 residues. Of all the DNA, just the CDR3 is kept, 42 bases in frame from base 1. Details on this clone: Its recognized antigen is unknown. The sample holds no much larger clone one base away, and base qualities are not on file.

From each donor, a single peripheral blood sample of around 0.12 L on average was drawn into heparinised tubes. Naive, central memory, regulatory and stem cell-like memory CD4+ T cells were sorted on a BD FACSAria II using a panel including CD45RO, CCR7, CD25, CD127, CD95 and CD27. A purity above 95% was achieved for all sorted populations. PBMCs were isolated immediately by Lymphoprep density gradient centrifugation and stained directly without culture. So that batch effects would be minimized, each experiment stained and sorted samples in pairs, pairing one healthy donor with one patient. All of the isolated RNA was reverse transcribed with the High Capacity cDNA Reverse Transcription Kit, so expressed TCRB transcripts were sequenced. Deep immunoSEQ sequencing was performed on naive, central memory and regulatory T cell samples, with an average of roughly 3.6 million total reads per sample. Sorted cells were lysed in RLT buffer, and RNA was extracted using DNase-treated RNeasy Micro or Mini kits according to cell number. To prevent cross-contamination, each cell subset was processed individually, whereas patient and healthy donor samples were processed jointly. TCRB sequences were amplified from cDNA with the immunoSEQ multiplex PCR, producing 87-bp fragments spanning the CDR3 region. Amplicons were sequenced on the Illumina HiSeq platform. In the paper's pipeline: PCR bias was corrected computationally using synthetic template baselines, and reads within Hamming distance 2 were collapsed, with unmergeable singletons discarded. By aligning reads against IMGT, V, D and J genes, CDR3 length, and insertions or deletions at six rearrangement sites were assigned. Within each subset, clonotype counts were normalized to the number of sorted cells before true diversity and Gini coefficients were calculated with the tcR R package. The overlap coefficient, calculated on TCRB nucleotide sequences, was used to measure repertoire sharing. TCRdb holds this immuneACCESS table with in-frame rearrangements only. Some clones are missing; in checked studies, unresolved V genes explain under half, and the rest has no known cause. The V and J calls and clone size are taken from that table; D and trimming were inferred from the DNA. The sample profile shows tens of thousands of clones; around 50% of them were found once. Approximately 2.1% of the sample goes to the ten largest clones.

The chain links TRBV2 with TRBJ1-1; 9 bases in the junction line up with TRBD1. The receptor comes from a woman in her late teens or twenties in good health. Material for sequencing was Tregs from blood. Per the publication, the cell subset or site label means: regulatory CD4+ T cells. CDR3 protein: CASSQITGGSEAFF. The DNA sequence follows: TGTGCCAGCAGTCAAATTACAGGGGGCAGTGAAGCTTTCTTT. Reference TRBV2 and TRBJ1-1 proteins supply the regions before and after the CDR3; the full variable domain is: EPEVTQTPSHQVTQMGQEVILRCVPISNHLYFYWYRQILGQKVEFLVSFYNNEISEKSEIFDDQFSVERPDGSNFTLKIRSTKLEDSAMYFCASSQITGGSEAFFGQGTRLTVV.